Below are 19 T cell receptor beta chains sequenced from a single sample in a study of blood T cell repertoires in COVID-19. Sequenced by immunoSEQ multiplex PCR; TCRdb stores in-frame clones only, minus some. Of 200,000 to 250,000 clones in the sample, under 85% were seen once. Sequenced sample: PBMCs or T cells enriched from blood (not recorded which). These receptor sequences come from a man between 60 and 75 years old who had recovered from COVID-19.

This chain links TRBV27 with TRBJ2-6, with a possible D match to TRBD1 (5 bases). Deletions cut 5 bases from V and 1 base from J, with 9 bases between. The germline gives CDR1 MNHEY, CDR2 SMNVEV (reference sequence). This CDR3 is 15 amino acids long. For the CDR3, the DNA is TGTGCCAGCAGTAGGGCAGGGTCTGGGGCCAACGTCCTGACTTTC. Translation: CASSRAGSGANVLTF.

This chain uses TRBV27 with TRBJ2-1; tentative D call: TRBD1 (5 bases). This CDR3 has 16 residues. Germline CDR1 is MNHEY and CDR2 is SMNVEV (reference sequence). V was pared by 0 bases and J by 4 bases, with 13 bases between. DNA of the CDR3: TGTGCCAGCAGTTTATCGAACTTGGACAATTACAATGAGCAGTTCTTC. Residues: CASSLSNLDNYNEQFF.

This chain links TRBV4-3 with TRBJ2-3; 8 bases are shared with TRBD2. The CDR3 totals 16 residues. The junction had 7 bases not matched to a gene; V was cut back by 1 base and J by 4 bases. Per the germline V gene, CDR1 is LGHNA and CDR2 is YSLEER. The CDR3 DNA is TGCGCCAGCAGCCAAGCGGACGGGGGGGAGGCAGATACGCAGTATTTT. It yields the protein CASSQADGGEADTQYF.

V gene TRBV5-1 combines with J gene TRBJ1-2; a possible D gene is TRBD1 (5 bases). The V gene lost 2 bases and the J gene lost 5 bases, with 10 bases spanning the gap. CDR3 length: 13 amino acids. CDR1 and CDR2 (germline): SGHRS, YFSETQ. CDR3 nucleotides: TGCGCCAGCAGCTTACCACAGGCTTATGGCTACACCTTC. This gives the protein CASSLPQAYGYTF.

This clone was detected only once. Distinct nucleotide sequences in the sample also encode this CDR3. The chain uses TRBV2 and TRBJ1-1; the D gene is possibly TRBD1 (5 bases). V was pared by 5 bases and J by 1 base, with 8 bases between. CDR1 is SNHLY, CDR2 FYNNEI, per germline. This CDR3 is built from 13 residues. This chain's CDR3 is CASSYQGNTEAFF. CDR3 bases: TGTGCCAGCAGTTACCAGGGGAACACTGAAGCTTTCTTT.

This chain connects TRBV6-5 to TRBJ2-3, with D possibly TRBD1 on 6 matching bases. The CDR3 totals 14 residues. Trimming stripped 6 bases from V and 4 bases from J, with 14 bases between. Germline V gives CDR1 MNHEY, CDR2 SVGAGI. The CDR3 coding sequence is TGTGCCAGCAGCCAACTCAGGGGCGCAGATACGCAGTATTTT. Its translation is CASSQLRGADTQYF.

The chain couples TRBV18 to TRBJ1-3; no firm D call. Germline values: CDR1 KGHSH, CDR2 LQKENI. V was shortened by 2 bases and J by 0 bases, with 11 bases between the two germline ends. The CDR3 spans 16 residues. The CDR3 bases are TGTGCCAGCTCACCAAATCCGCCTATCTCTGGAAACACCATATATTTT. It yields the protein CASSPNPPISGNTIYF.

The chain employs TRBV19 and TRBJ1-5; no clear D. Germline assignment: CDR1 LNHDA and CDR2 SQIVND (reference sequence). V was cut by 7 bases and J by 1 base, with 14 bases left in between. CDR3 size: 15 residues. CDR3 sequence: CASTPRRGSNQPQHF. DNA for the CDR3: TGTGCCAGTACCCCCCGCCGAGGGAGCAATCAGCCCCAGCATTTT.

The V call is TRBV4-3, the J call TRBJ2-7, with 7 bases lining up with TRBD1. This CDR3 comprises 14 residues. In germline, CDR1 is LGHNA, CDR2 YSLEER. V was clipped by 4 bases and J by 3 bases; unmatched bases: 6. Here the CDR3 reads CASSLSTGFYEQYF. CDR3 coding DNA: TGCGCCAGCAGCCTATCGACAGGGTTCTACGAGCAGTACTTC.

V usage is TRBV4-3 and J usage is TRBJ1-2, with TRBD1 identical over 9 bases. Germline-derived CDR1 and CDR2 are LGHNA and YSLEER. The junction had 10 bases not matched to a gene; V was cut back by 0 bases and J by 2 bases. The CDR3 sequence is 18 residues long. The CDR3 reads CASSQDTGTGLTNYGYTF. The CDR3, as DNA: TGCGCCAGCAGCCAAGATACCGGGACAGGGCTTACGAACTATGGCTACACCTTC.

Note on this clone: This specimen includes other DNA sequences encoding the same CDR3. This chain links TRBV2 with TRBJ1-5; no firm D call. This CDR3 comprises 14 residues. The V end was cut by 2 bases, the J end by 3 bases, with 8 bases between. The germline V gene has CDR1 SNHLY and CDR2 FYNNEI. The DNA of the CDR3 is TGTGCCAGCAGTGAAACTGATTCCAATCAGCCCCAGCATTTT. It is translated as CASSETDSNQPQHF.

The V gene is TRBV7-2, the J gene TRBJ1-4, with 10 positions matching TRBD1. V was pared by 5 bases and J by 6 bases, with 6 bases of the junction left unmatched. The CDR3 length is 15 residues. CDR1 is SGHTA and CDR2 is FQGNSA in the germline V gene. CDR3 in DNA: TGTGCCAGCAGCATACAGACAGGGGGCGATGAAAAACTGTTTTTT. This codes for CASSIQTGGDEKLFF.

The V call is TRBV27, the J call TRBJ2-1; 8 bases are a match to TRBD1. The CDR3 loop spans 14 amino acids. Germline V gene data show CDR1 as MNHEY and CDR2 as SMNVEV (reference sequence). V shed 1 base, J shed 7 bases, and the junction held 3 bases outside the gene matches. The CDR3 protein is CASSLWGQDNEQFF. In nucleotides, the CDR3 is TGTGCCAGCAGTTTATGGGGACAGGATAATGAGCAGTTCTTC.

This chain connects TRBV7-2 to TRBJ1-2; TRBD1 agrees at 8 bases. CDR1 and CDR2 from the germline V gene are SGHTA and FQGNSA. Trimming removed 1 base from V and 5 bases from J; junction bases left unmatched: 6. The CDR3 runs 15 residues. CDR3 DNA sequence: TGTGCCAGCAGCTTAGTTGGGACAGGCCTATATGGCTACACCTTC. Translated: CASSLVGTGLYGYTF.

The gene calls are TRBV30 and TRBJ1-6; D is uncertain. CDR1 is GTSNPN and CDR2 is SVGIG in the germline V gene (reference sequence). The V gene lost 3 bases and the J gene lost 9 bases, with 12 bases spanning the gap. This CDR3 spans 13 amino acids. Written as DNA, the CDR3 is TGTGCCTGGAGACCTGGAGGCGGTTCACCCCTCCACTTT. This encodes CAWRPGGGSPLHF. Supplemented by reference TRBV30 and TRBJ1-6, the full variable domain reads SQTIHQWPATLVQPVGSPLSLECTVEGTSNPNLYWYRQAAGRGLQLLFYSVGIGQISSEVPQNLSASRPQDRQFILSSKKLLLSDSGFYLCAWRPGGGSPLHFGNGTRLTVT.

The chain recombines TRBV6-2 or TRBV6-3 with TRBJ1-5, with D unclear. Looked up from germline, CDR1 is MNHEY and CDR2 is SVGEGT. V lost 5 bases and J lost 2, with 13 bases in between. The CDR3 spans 15 residues. CDR3 coding DNA: TGTGCCAGCAGTGCGCCCAGGTTGGGCAATCAGCCCCAGCATTTT. Protein product: CASSAPRLGNQPQHF.

The genes are TRBV25-1 and TRBJ2-3, with 14 bases that match TRBD2. The CDR3 loop spans 16 amino acids. V lost 6 bases to trimming and J lost 4 bases; unmatched junction nucleotides: 6. Germline-derived CDR1 and CDR2 are MGHDK and SYGVNS. CDR3 DNA sequence: TGTGCCAGCAGGCCGACTAGCGGGGGGGCGTCAGATACGCAGTATTTT. It encodes CASRPTSGGASDTQYF.

The J gene is TRBJ1-2, the V gene TRBV6-5, with a possible D match to TRBD1 (6 bases). The germline CDR1 and CDR2 sequences are MNHEY and SVGAGI. This CDR3 spans 16 amino acids. The V and J ends lost 2 bases and 5 bases respectively, with 18 bases between them. This CDR3 is CASSYPAGQRSYGYTF. The CDR3 DNA reads as TGTGCCAGCAGTTACCCGGCCGGACAGAGATCTTATGGCTACACCTTC.

The chain employs TRBV6-1 and TRBJ2-3, with 9 bases fitting TRBD1. The CDR3 consists of 16 residues. V lost 4 bases to trimming and J lost 8 bases; unmatched junction nucleotides: 13. Germline V gene data show CDR1 as MNHNS and CDR2 as SASEGT. Here the CDR3 reads CASSVDRGLLTATQYF. In DNA form, the CDR3 reads TGTGCCAGCAGTGTGGACAGGGGTCTCTTAACCGCTACGCAGTATTTT.